This T cell receptor (beta chain) was retrieved from a study of blood T cell repertoires in COVID-19. TCRdb's copy holds only in-frame clones and misses some; the assay was immunoSEQ multiplex PCR. The sample includes about 130,000 clones, approximately 85% of them seen just once. Trimming took off 4 bases at V and 5 bases at J, with 9 bases between the two ends. This CDR3 has 12 residues. CDR1 MNHEY and CDR2 SVGAGI come from the germline V gene. The clonotype comes from an elderly woman with COVID-19, enrolled during active disease. The chain combines TRBV6-5 with TRBJ2-7; D possibly corresponds to TRBD1 (6 bases). The sample taken for sequencing was peripheral blood. CDR3 DNA sequence: TGTGCCAGCAGTTCGGACAGCAACGAGCAGTACTTC. It translates to CASSSDSNEQYF.